Listed below are T cell receptor beta chains from one sample, sequenced in a study of T cells in Graves' hyperthyroidism and ophthalmopathy. TCRdb reanalysed the multiplex PCR reads using MiXCR and keeps one entry per CDR3 protein. The table lists about 210,000 distinct CDR3 sequences, roughly 18% of them singletons. Sequences were obtained from blood. These receptors came from a man between 45 and 60 years old with Graves' hyperthyroidism. Both conserved end residues are part of each CDR3. The D gene is left open where the match is weak. Expanded clones get a size class; other rows say once, few or many, or leave the size out.

TRBV30	-	TRBJ2-2	-	TGTGCCTGGAGTTTGGGGGCCGACGGGGAGCTGTTTTTT	CAWSLGADGELFF
TRBV5-6	TRBD1	TRBJ2-3	-	TGTGCCAGCAGCGCAGACGGGACAGGAGCTCTGGCCACAGATACGCAGTATTTT	CASSADGTGALATDTQYF
TRBV5-5	-	TRBJ2-2	-	TGTGCCAGCACCTCGCGGAGGGCGAACACCGGGGAGCTGTTTTTT	CASTSRRANTGELFF
TRBV20-1	-	TRBJ1-4	-	TGCAGTGCTAGAGTTTCTGCAACTAATGAAAAACTGTTTTTT	CSARVSATNEKLFF
TRBV2	-	TRBJ1-2	many	TGTGCCAGCAGTGAAAATTGGGCAGACTATGGCTACACCTTC	CASSENWADYGYTF
TRBV20-1	TRBD2	TRBJ2-1	-	TGCAGTGCTAGACATGGGGGGAGGGCCAGTTTGAAAAAGCAGTTCTTC	CSARHGGRASLKKQFF
TRBV5-1	-	TRBJ1-1	many	TGCGCCAGCAGCTTGCCTGGGGGACGGACGAACACTGAAGCTTTCTTT	CASSLPGGRTNTEAFF
TRBV3-1	-	TRBJ2-7	many	TGTGCCAGCAGCCACGTCAGGGGGGGGATCTACGAGCAGTACTTC	CASSHVRGGIYEQYF
TRBV4-1	-	TRBJ2-1	-	TGCGCCAGCAGCCAATCGGTGGGCTCCTACAATGAGCAGTTCTTC	CASSQSVGSYNEQFF
TRBV11-3	TRBD1	TRBJ2-5	many	TGTGCCAGCAGCACAGGGGGTTCGGGAGAGACCCAGTACTTC	CASSTGGSGETQYF
TRBV2	TRBD2	TRBJ2-1	many	TGTGCCAGCAGATTGACTAGCGGGACACACAATGAGCAGTTCTTC	CASRLTSGTHNEQFF
TRBV11-2	TRBD2	TRBJ2-2	many	TGTGCCAGCAGCGCTAGCGGGGGGAACACCGGGGAGCTGTTTTTT	CASSASGGNTGELFF
TRBV10-1	-	TRBJ2-3	few	TGCGCCAGCAGTGGACAGGGAGGATCAGATACGCAGTATTTT	CASSGQGGSDTQYF
TRBV5-1	TRBD2	TRBJ2-2	-	TGCGCCAGCAGCTTTACTAGCGGGAGTTACGGGGAGCTGTTTTTT	CASSFTSGSYGELFF
TRBV2	TRBD2	TRBJ2-1	-	TGTGCCAGCAGCTATTGGACTAGCGGGAGGTCCGGGAGTGAGCAGTTCTTC	CASSYWTSGRSGSEQFF
TRBV3-1	-	TRBJ2-7	many	TGTGCCAGCAGCCAAGATATCTACGAGCAGTACTTC	CASSQDIYEQYF
TRBV29-1	TRBD1	TRBJ2-7	many	TGCAGCGTTTCGGCCGGGACAGGGGACGTGCAGCAGTACTTC	CSVSAGTGDVQQYF
TRBV5-5	-	TRBJ2-5	many	TGTGCCAGCAGCCCGGGCGAAATAGGAGAGACCCAGTACTTC	CASSPGEIGETQYF
TRBV28	-	TRBJ2-5	many	TGTGCCAGCAGTTCCAACAGGGAGACCCAGTACTTC	CASSSNRETQYF
TRBV7-2	TRBD2	TRBJ2-7	many	TGTGCCAGCAGCTTAGACTTAGCGGGAGTCTACGAGCAGTACTTC	CASSLDLAGVYEQYF
TRBV20-1	TRBD2	TRBJ2-1	few	TGCAGTGCTAGAGTCCCGGGACTAGCGGAGTCCTACAATGAGCAGTTCTTC	CSARVPGLAESYNEQFF
TRBV5-4	TRBD2	TRBJ2-4	-	TGTGCCAGCAGCTTGGGAACGGGAGGAACCGTAAACATTCAGTACTTC	CASSLGTGGTVNIQYF
TRBV5-5	-	TRBJ2-7	-	TGTGCCAGCAGCTTGCACGGAAACGAGCAGTACTTC	CASSLHGNEQYF
TRBV10-2	-	TRBJ2-5	many	TGCGCCACCGGGACGGGAGAGACCCAGTACTTC	CATGTGETQYF
TRBV11-2	TRBD2	TRBJ2-5	many	TGTGCCAGCAGCAGAGGACTAGCTGAGACCCAGTACTTC	CASSRGLAETQYF
TRBV7-3	-	TRBJ2-7	many	TGTGCCAGCAGCTTATATTTGAGCTCCGAGCAGTACTTC	CASSLYLSSEQYF
TRBV11-3	TRBD2	TRBJ2-2	few	TGTGCCAGCAGCCCCCGACTAGCGGGAGGGCATTTGGATACCGGGGAGCTGTTTTTT	CASSPRLAGGHLDTGELFF
TRBV5-1	-	TRBJ1-1	many	TGCGCCAGCAGCTCGGGACGGATGAACACTGAAGCTTTCTTT	CASSSGRMNTEAFF
TRBV19	-	TRBJ2-2	few	TGTGCCAGTAGACCTACAGGGTCCGGGGAGCTGTTTTTT	CASRPTGSGELFF
TRBV3-1	-	TRBJ1-6	many	TGTGCCAGCAGCCAAGGAGGGGCCGAGATTTCACCCCTCCACTTT	CASSQGGAEISPLHF
TRBV9	-	TRBJ2-7	many	TGTGCCAGCAGCGCCACGGGACGGGGCTACGAGCAGTACTTC	CASSATGRGYEQYF
TRBV12-3/TRBV12-4	TRBD2	TRBJ2-5	many	TGTGCCAGCAGTTTACTAGCGGAAGAGACCCAGTACTTC	CASSLLAEETQYF
TRBV9	-	TRBJ2-3	many	TGTGCCAGCAGCGTAGCTCAGGGGCGGAGCACAGATACGCAGTATTTT	CASSVAQGRSTDTQYF
TRBV20-1	-	TRBJ2-7	-	TGCAGTGCTGTCTCCGTCGTCGGGGGCGTAACTAGTCCCTACGAGCAGTACTTC	CSAVSVVGGVTSPYEQYF
TRBV27	-	TRBJ2-7	few	TGTGCCAGCAGCCTAAGGGGGTTCACCTACGAGCAGTACTTC	CASSLRGFTYEQYF
TRBV6-1	-	TRBJ2-7	many	TGTGCCAGCAGTGACCGGACACCCGGCTACGAGCAGTACTTC	CASSDRTPGYEQYF
TRBV25-1	-	TRBJ2-7	-	TGTGCCAGCAGTGGAAACTCAGGGACTCCGGAGGGATACGAGCAGTACTTC	CASSGNSGTPEGYEQYF
TRBV20-1	-	TRBJ2-1	many	TGCAGTGCCGCCCATCCCGATGAGCAGTTCTTC	CSAAHPDEQFF
TRBV12-3/TRBV12-4	-	TRBJ1-1	many	TGTGCCAGCAGTCCTCTCCGGCGGAGGGTTACTGAAGCTTTCTTT	CASSPLRRRVTEAFF
TRBV11-2	-	TRBJ2-7	many	TGTGCCAGCAGCTTAGGCGGGTCAGACGAGCAGTACTTC	CASSLGGSDEQYF
TRBV12-3/TRBV12-4	TRBD1	TRBJ1-1	once	TGTGCCAGCAGTTTAGAGACAGGGTGGACTGAAGCTTTCTTT	CASSLETGWTEAFF